This T cell receptor beta chain was documented in a study of breast tumors, draining lymph nodes, adjacent tissues. Findings of the study overall: Tumors had less TCR diversity than lymph nodes, more than nontumor tissue. Tumor T cell lymph node origin was a supported hypothesis, not proven.

TCRdb re-analysed the multiplex PCR reads in MiXCR, keeping a single row per CDR3 protein. Among under 110,000 distinct CDR3 sequences, under 40% were seen once, and the ten largest hold around 5.9%. Samples came from axillary lymph nodes draining the breast cancer. The CDR3 covers 13 residues. Trimming cost V 8 bases and J 1 base; bases outside gene matches: 1. Germline values: CDR1 MDHEN, CDR2 SYDVKM. This clonotype was detected ten times or more. No antigen is known for it. Sample: axillary lymph node tissue. This sequence joins TRBV28 and TRBJ2-2, with 7 bases that match TRBD1. The receptor comes from a female donor with breast cancer. Some clones in this sample may be carry-over from other donors' samples. The DNA of the CDR3 is TGTGCCAGCCAGGGGGTGAACACCGGGGAGCTGTTTTTT. Protein sequence: CASQGVNTGELFF.